This T cell receptor (beta chain) was recorded in a study of T cell changes during pregnancy in multiple sclerosis. The CDR3 consists of 15 residues. In germline, CDR1 is MNHNS, CDR2 SASEGT. V gave up 6 bases and J gave up 2 bases; unmatched junction bases: 8. The data were produced by immunoSEQ multiplex PCR, yet TCRdb's version contains in-frame clones alone and is incomplete. The sample lists 40,000 to 60,000 clones, around 94% occurring once. The chain employs TRBV6-1 and TRBJ2-7; 9 bases fit TRBD1. Here the sequenced sample was CD4+ T cells from peripheral blood mononuclear cells, taken in the third trimester of pregnancy. This receptor was identified in a female donor with multiple sclerosis, enrolled in a pregnancy study. The CDR3 DNA is TGTGCCAGCAGGAGGGACAGGGCCCCACCCTACGAGCAGTACTTC. Translating gives CASRRDRAPPYEQYF.